The rows below give T cell receptor beta chains drawn from one sample of a study of cytomegalovirus exposure and HLA in healthy donors. Sequencing used immunoSEQ multiplex PCR; TCRdb keeps in-frame clones, though not all of them. Among about 89,000 clones listed, more than 70% were seen once. Sequenced input: PBMCs. Source of these receptors: a young man in good health and CMV-seronegative. Each CDR3 is given without its conserved first and last residue. Fields, in order: V gene, J gene, CDR3 protein.

>TRBV6-1|TRBJ1-4
ASRRVLNEKLF
>TRBV5-1|TRBJ2-5
ASSTGQGLKETQY
>TRBV19|TRBJ1-1
ASSIDPTGASAEAF
>TRBV11-2|TRBJ2-6
ASSPLLQAGANVLT
>TRBV2|TRBJ2-7
ASSVDGGGREQY
>TRBV21-1|TRBJ2-3
ASSKARAGDPTDTQY
>TRBV5-6|TRBJ2-7
ASSSGTGGFYEQY
>TRBV27|TRBJ2-7
ARTGQGSNDEQY
>TRBV27|TRBJ2-1
ASSFYPAGTDNEQF
>TRBV5-4|TRBJ2-1
ASSRMTSGGISYNEQF
>TRBV19|NA
ASSEQGLRLYYEQY
>TRBV10-3|TRBJ1-2
AISENTAYGYT
>TRBV7-8|TRBJ2-3
ASSSGTGVTDTQY
>TRBV14|TRBJ2-7
ASSRPGLAGESYEQY
>TRBV9|TRBJ2-3
ASSVGAGKSTDTQY
>TRBV18|TRBJ2-1
ASSLTTTSLAGGYNEQF
>TRBV5-8|TRBJ1-1
ASSLAGQGASTEAF
>TRBV2|TRBJ2-7
ATSGTGNEQY
>TRBV27|TRBJ1-5
ASSLLGGGHQPQH
>TRBV20-1|TRBJ2-5
SANSGETQY
>TRBV6-1|TRBJ2-7
ASSEYGTGAYEQY
>TRBV27|TRBJ1-2
ASSYRTGGNPYGYT
>TRBV25-1|TRBJ2-5
ASSKQGGWETQY
>TRBV18|TRBJ1-5
ASSPAGQGDQPQH
>TRBV2|TRBJ2-5
ASFYSQETQY
>TRBV30|TRBJ1-2
AWSERDGSMGYT
>TRBV5-4|TRBJ1-5
ASSLAGTNQPQH
>TRBV4-3|TRBJ2-5
ASSPEGLAGIQY
>TRBV7-2|TRBJ1-5
ASSSTLDSNQPQH
>TRBV5-6|TRBJ2-1
ASSYGLGGARGNEQF
>TRBV18|TRBJ1-1
ASSPEAGFTEAF
>TRBV19|TRBJ2-3
ASSIGSSGRWTDTQY
>TRBV7-2|TRBJ2-1
ASSLRPGADF
>TRBV7-6|TRBJ2-7
ASSLQGAGEQY
>TRBV7-9|TRBJ1-1
ASSPQTEAF
>TRBV5-6|TRBJ1-3
ASLKSQGALYSGNTIY
>TRBV6-5|TRBJ1-2
ASSSQGGGNYGYT
>TRBV9|TRBJ2-7
ASSVSARDTYEQY
>TRBV10-1|TRBJ2-1
ASSESGQGIGEQF
>TRBV7-2|TRBJ2-5
ASSLELAEVTQY